Listed below are T cell receptor beta chains from one sample, sequenced in a study of siplizumab effects on memory and regulatory T cells. Libraries were prepared by immunoSEQ multiplex PCR; TCRdb keeps only in-frame clonotypes and omits some of them. Seen here are tens of thousands of clones, more than 80% observed once, and the top ten hold about 27%. Sequenced: CD8+ T cells sorted from blood. These receptors originate from a human donor in good health. Each CDR3 is given with its conserved first and last residue. Fields, in order: J gene, V gene, D gene, clone size, CDR3 DNA, CDR3 protein. D genes are given only for firm matches. Size is stated for part of the rows, as once, few or many counts, or as a class when the clone is expanded.

>TRBJ2-2|TRBV28|.|.
TGTGCCAGCAGTGAAATTGCGGGAGACAGGGTATCCGGGGAGCTGTTTTTT
CASSEIAGDRVSGELFF
>TRBJ2-7|TRBV7-2|.|.
TGTGCCAGCAGCTTGGGGTCTTTCTCCTACGAGCAGTACTTC
CASSLGSFSYEQYF
>TRBJ2-7|TRBV5-1|TRBD1|.
TGCGCCAGCAGGTGGCAGGGGGCCCACGAGCAGTACTTC
CASRWQGAHEQYF
>TRBJ1-6|TRBV5-1|.|.
TGCGCCAGCAGCTTGGAAGGGTTCGACTCACCCCTCCACTTT
CASSLEGFDSPLHF
>TRBJ2-7|TRBV14|.|.
TGTGCCAGCCGGGGTTCCCTCTCCTACGAGCAGTACTTC
CASRGSLSYEQYF
>TRBJ2-2|TRBV9|.|.
TGTGCCAGCAGCCCCGCCGGGATCACCGGGGAGCTGTTTTTT
CASSPAGITGELFF
>TRBJ2-3|TRBV6-5|TRBD2|.
TGTGCCAGCAGTTACGACAGGACTAGCATGGTCGATACGCAGTATTTT
CASSYDRTSMVDTQYF
>TRBJ2-1|TRBV5-4|TRBD2|.
TGTGCCAGCAGCCTAGGACTAGCGGACAATGAGCAGTTCTTC
CASSLGLADNEQFF
>TRBJ2-1|TRBV30|.|.
TGTGCCTGGAGCGCCTGGAGCTCCTACAATGAGCAGTTCTTC
CAWSAWSSYNEQFF
>TRBJ2-2|TRBV12-5|.|.
TGTGCTAGTGGTGGTAATCCCGGGGAGCTGTTTTTT
CASGGNPGELFF
>TRBJ2-7|TRBV9|.|.
TGTGCCAGCAGCGTAGCCGCGGACAGCACCTACGAGCAGTACTTC
CASSVAADSTYEQYF
>TRBJ2-1|TRBV27|.|.
TGTGCCAGCAGTCCGGGCCTGACGGGAAACAATGAGCAGTTCTTC
CASSPGLTGNNEQFF
>TRBJ2-7|TRBV27|.|few
TGTGCCAGCAGTGGCGGGGCGCATAACTACGAGCAGTACTTC
CASSGGAHNYEQYF
>TRBJ1-1|TRBV7-6|TRBD1|.
TGTGCCAGCAGCTCAGACAGACAGGGGCCGGGGGGGACTGAAGCTTTCTTT
CASSSDRQGPGGTEAFF
>TRBJ2-2|TRBV7-8|TRBD1|.
TGTGCCAGCAGCCCAGATATGGACAGGGAAGCGGTACGAGGCACCGGGGAGCTGTTTTTT
CASSPDMDREAVRGTGELFF
>TRBJ2-7|TRBV5-5|.|.
TGTGCCAGCAGCAGCCCCTACGAGCAGTACTTC
CASSSPYEQYF
>TRBJ1-3|TRBV6-5|.|once
TGTGCCAGCAGTTACGGGCCGCCAGGAAACACCATATATTTT
CASSYGPPGNTIYF
>TRBJ2-5|TRBV18|.|.
TGTGCCAGCTCACGCGCTGCACCCCAAGAGACCCAGTACTTC
CASSRAAPQETQYF
>TRBJ1-3|TRBV19|.|once
TGTGCCAGTAGTATAGCAGATCTGGGAAACACCATATATTTT
CASSIADLGNTIYF
>TRBJ2-7|TRBV5-1|.|.
TGCGCCAGCAGCTATGGTGAGGCCTACGAGCAGTACTTC
CASSYGEAYEQYF
>TRBJ2-7|TRBV2|.|.
TGTGCCAGCAAAACCGGGACCGGTCCCTACGAGCAGTACTTC
CASKTGTGPYEQYF
>TRBJ2-5|TRBV9|.|.
TGTGCCAGCAGCGGGGGCTATGAGACCCAGTACTTC
CASSGGYETQYF
>TRBJ1-1|TRBV2|TRBD1|.
TGTGCCAGCAAGGTCGACTCGGGACAGGGGGAAGCTTTCTTT
CASKVDSGQGEAFF
>TRBJ2-1|TRBV19|.|.
TGTGCCAGTAGTATAGGAGGGGACAATGAGCAGTTCTTC
CASSIGGDNEQFF
>TRBJ1-3|TRBV7-2|.|.
TGTGCCAGCAGCTTACAAAGGGCAGGTGGAAACACCATATATTTT
CASSLQRAGGNTIYF
>TRBJ1-1|TRBV19|.|.
TGTGCCAGTAGTATTGCCAGGGCCGACCTGAACACTGAAGCTTTCTTT
CASSIARADLNTEAFF
>TRBJ2-7|TRBV10-1|TRBD2|.
TGCGCCAGCAGCGCGGGGACTAGCGGGCCGTACGAGCAGTACTTC
CASSAGTSGPYEQYF
>TRBJ2-7|TRBV19|.|.
TGTGCCAGTCACGGAAATTCGTACGAGCAGTACTTC
CASHGNSYEQYF
>TRBJ2-1|TRBV5-6|TRBD2|once
TGTGCCAGCAGCATAGCGGGCGGGTCCAATGAGCAGTTCTTC
CASSIAGGSNEQFF
>TRBJ2-7|TRBV9|.|.
TGTGCCAGCAGCGAGGGGGTAGCAGTCTCCTACGAGCAGTACTTC
CASSEGVAVSYEQYF
>TRBJ2-1|TRBV6-1|TRBD2|.
TGTGCCAGCAGGGGACTAGCGAGATACAATGAGCAGTTCTTC
CASRGLARYNEQFF
>TRBJ2-7|TRBV27|TRBD2|.
TGTGCCAGCAGTTTATGGGCGGGGGGATACTACGAGCAGTACTTC
CASSLWAGGYYEQYF
>TRBJ1-1|TRBV4-1|.|.
TGCGCCAGCAGCCCCAACGGGGGGCTCGGCACTGAAGCTTTCTTT
CASSPNGGLGTEAFF
>TRBJ2-7|TRBV12-5|.|.
TGTGCTAGTGGGAGGGGGGGTTTCTACGAGCAGTACTTC
CASGRGGFYEQYF
>TRBJ2-7|TRBV27|TRBD2|.
TGTGCCAGCAGATCGGGACTAGTTGCCGAGCAGTACTTC
CASRSGLVAEQYF
>TRBJ1-5|TRBV6-1|.|.
TGTGCCAGCAGTGAAGCAGGGGCGGCCGCCCTCAATCAGCCCCAGCATTTT
CASSEAGAAALNQPQHF
>TRBJ2-7|TRBV5-5|.|.
TGTGCCAGCAGCTGGAGTGGACAAGGATCCTACGAGCAGTACTTC
CASSWSGQGSYEQYF
>TRBJ1-1|TRBV7-9|.|.
TGTGCCAGCAGCCCTACTGGGGGCAGGGCGAACACTGAAGCTTTCTTT
CASSPTGGRANTEAFF
>TRBJ2-2|TRBV29-1|.|.
TGCAGCGCCGTCGGGGGTAACACCGGGGAGCTGTTTTTT
CSAVGGNTGELFF
>TRBJ2-3|TRBV9|.|.
TGTGCCAGCAGCGTAGATGGAATCGGGACAGATACGCAGTATTTT
CASSVDGIGTDTQYF
>TRBJ1-1|TRBV7-2|.|.
TGTGCCAGCAGCTTATTGGCAGGGGTAACTGAAGCTTTCTTT
CASSLLAGVTEAFF
>TRBJ2-1|TRBV7-9|.|.
TGTGCCAGCAGCTTAGCTCGGTTAAACAATGAGCAGTTCTTC
CASSLARLNNEQFF
>TRBJ2-1|TRBV11-2|.|.
TGTGCCAGCAGTATATACTACTCCTACAATGAGCAGTTCTTC
CASSIYYSYNEQFF
>TRBJ2-7|TRBV4-1|TRBD1|.
TGCGCCAGCAGCCAAGGGGACAGCAATTACGAGCAGTACTTC
CASSQGDSNYEQYF
>TRBJ2-7|TRBV7-8|TRBD1|.
TGTGCCAGCAGCTGGGACAGCTACGAGCAGTACTTC
CASSWDSYEQYF
>TRBJ2-1|TRBV11-1|TRBD2|.
TGTGCCAGCAGCCCTAGCGGGAGCGTCTACAATGAGCAGTTCTTC
CASSPSGSVYNEQFF
>TRBJ2-7|TRBV6-5|TRBD1|.
TGTGCCAGCAGCCCGACAGGGGGCGAGCAGTACTTC
CASSPTGGEQYF
>TRBJ2-7|TRBV10-2|.|.
TGCGCCAGCACCCCAAGCGGCCCCTACGAGCAGTACTTC
CASTPSGPYEQYF
>TRBJ1-6|TRBV5-1|TRBD1|.
TGCGCCAGCAGCTTAGACAGGGGTGGATCACCCCTCCACTTT
CASSLDRGGSPLHF
>TRBJ2-3|TRBV6-4|TRBD2|.
TGTGCCAGCGGAGAGATGGCTAGCGGGGGGACAGATACGCAGTATTTT
CASGEMASGGTDTQYF
>TRBJ1-5|TRBV5-1|TRBD1|.
TGCGCCAACCCAGGGGGGCAGGGCGGTCAGCCCCAGCATTTT
CANPGGQGGQPQHF
>TRBJ2-1|TRBV27|TRBD2|.
TGTGCCAGCAGTTATAGCGGGAGGTCCTACAATGAGCAGTTCTTC
CASSYSGRSYNEQFF
>TRBJ2-5|TRBV28|TRBD2|.
TGTGCCATCTCCTTCGGGGGACTAGGGGCGGAGACCCAGTACTTC
CAISFGGLGAETQYF
>TRBJ2-7|TRBV5-6|.|.
TGTGCCAGCAGCGACGACAGAACCTACGAGCAGTACTTC
CASSDDRTYEQYF
>TRBJ2-7|TRBV25-1|.|.
TGTGCCAGCAGTGCCGACAGAAGTCCATCCTACGAGCAGTACTTC
CASSADRSPSYEQYF
>TRBJ1-1|TRBV6-5|.|.
TGTGCCAGCAGTTACTCGGGAGAACACACTGAAGCTTTCTTT
CASSYSGEHTEAFF
>TRBJ1-1|TRBV27|.|.
TGTGCCAGCAGTTTGGGAAACACTGAAGCTTTCTTT
CASSLGNTEAFF
>TRBJ2-5|TRBV19|.|.
TGTGCCAGTAGTTTGGTAGGAGAGACCCAGTACTTC
CASSLVGETQYF